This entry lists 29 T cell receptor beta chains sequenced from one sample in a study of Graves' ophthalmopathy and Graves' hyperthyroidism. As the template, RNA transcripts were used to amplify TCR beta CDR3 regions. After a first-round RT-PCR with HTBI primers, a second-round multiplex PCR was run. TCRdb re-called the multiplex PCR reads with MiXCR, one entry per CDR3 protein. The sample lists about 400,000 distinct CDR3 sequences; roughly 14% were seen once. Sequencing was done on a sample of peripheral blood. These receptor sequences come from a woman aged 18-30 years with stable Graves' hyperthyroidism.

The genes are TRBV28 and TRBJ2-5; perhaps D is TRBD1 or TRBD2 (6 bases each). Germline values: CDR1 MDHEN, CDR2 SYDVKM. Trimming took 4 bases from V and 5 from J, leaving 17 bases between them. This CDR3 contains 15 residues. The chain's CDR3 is CASSSATGAGETQYF. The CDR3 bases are TGTGCCAGCAGTTCGGCCACGGGGGCGGGGGAGACCCAGTACTTC.

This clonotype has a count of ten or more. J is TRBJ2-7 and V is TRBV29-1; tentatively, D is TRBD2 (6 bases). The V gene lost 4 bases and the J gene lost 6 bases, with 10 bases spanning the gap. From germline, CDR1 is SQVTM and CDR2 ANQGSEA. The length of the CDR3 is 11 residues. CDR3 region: CSVVGGAEQYF. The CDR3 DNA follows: TGCAGCGTTGTAGGAGGGGCCGAGCAGTACTTC.

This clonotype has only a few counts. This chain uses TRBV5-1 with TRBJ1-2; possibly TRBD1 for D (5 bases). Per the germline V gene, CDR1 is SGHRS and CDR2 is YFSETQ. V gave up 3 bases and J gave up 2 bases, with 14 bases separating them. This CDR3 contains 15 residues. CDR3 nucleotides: TGCGCCAGCAGCTGGGTGACGGGGGGGAACTATGGCTACACCTTC. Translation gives CASSWVTGGNYGYTF.

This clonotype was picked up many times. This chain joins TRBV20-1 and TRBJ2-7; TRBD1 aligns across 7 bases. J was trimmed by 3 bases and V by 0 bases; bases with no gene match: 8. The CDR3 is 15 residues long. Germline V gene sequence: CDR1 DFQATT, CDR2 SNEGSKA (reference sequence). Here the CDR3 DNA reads TGCAGTGCTAGAGAACAGGGGCGCGGTAGCTACGAGCAGTACTTC. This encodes CSAREQGRGSYEQYF.

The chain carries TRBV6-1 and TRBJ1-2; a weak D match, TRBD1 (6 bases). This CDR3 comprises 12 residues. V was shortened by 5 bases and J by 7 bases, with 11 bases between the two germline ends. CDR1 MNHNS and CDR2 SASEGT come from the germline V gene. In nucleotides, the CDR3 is TGTGCCAGCAGTCCACGGGACACTGGCTACACCTTC. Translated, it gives CASSPRDTGYTF.

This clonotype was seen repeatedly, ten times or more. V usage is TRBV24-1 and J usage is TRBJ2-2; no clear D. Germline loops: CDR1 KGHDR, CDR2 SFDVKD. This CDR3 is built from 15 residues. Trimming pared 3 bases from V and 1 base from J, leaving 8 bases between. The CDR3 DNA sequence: TGTGCCACCAGTGATCCAGGACGGAACACCGGGGAGCTGTTTTTT. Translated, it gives CATSDPGRNTGELFF.

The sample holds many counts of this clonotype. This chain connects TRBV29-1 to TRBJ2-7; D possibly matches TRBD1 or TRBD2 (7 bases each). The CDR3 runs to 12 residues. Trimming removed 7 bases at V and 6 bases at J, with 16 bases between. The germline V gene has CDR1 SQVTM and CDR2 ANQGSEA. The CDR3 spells CSGAGGGGEQYF. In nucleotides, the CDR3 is TGCAGCGGTGCAGGGGGAGGGGGCGAGCAGTACTTC.

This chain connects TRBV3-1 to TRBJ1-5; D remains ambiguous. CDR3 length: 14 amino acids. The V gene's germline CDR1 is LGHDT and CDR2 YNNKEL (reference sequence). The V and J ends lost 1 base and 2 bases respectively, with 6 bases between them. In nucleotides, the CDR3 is TGTGCCAGCAGCCAAGGACCGCGCAATCAGCCCCAGCATTTT. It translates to CASSQGPRNQPQHF.

The chain's CDR3 is CASSAGITNYGYTF. In nucleotides, the CDR3 is TGTGCCAGCTCTGCCGGGATAACTAACTATGGCTACACCTTC. V and J are TRBV6-1 and TRBJ1-2, with unresolved D. CDR1 is MNHNS and CDR2 is SASEGT in the germline V gene. Trimming removed 8 bases from V and 0 bases from J, with 13 bases in between. This CDR3 contains 14 residues.

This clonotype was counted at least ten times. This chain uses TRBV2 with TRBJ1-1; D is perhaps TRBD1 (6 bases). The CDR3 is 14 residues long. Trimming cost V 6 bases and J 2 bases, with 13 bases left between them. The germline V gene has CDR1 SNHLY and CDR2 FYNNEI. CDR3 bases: TGTGCCAGCAGCGACAGGAGGGGAAACACTGAAGCTTTCTTT. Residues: CASSDRRGNTEAFF.

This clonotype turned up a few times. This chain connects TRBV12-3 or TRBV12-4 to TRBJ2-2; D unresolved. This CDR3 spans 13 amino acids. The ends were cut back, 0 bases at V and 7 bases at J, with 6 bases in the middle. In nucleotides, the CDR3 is TGTGCCAGCAGTTTAGCGACGGGCGGGGAGCTGTTTTTT. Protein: CASSLATGGELFF.

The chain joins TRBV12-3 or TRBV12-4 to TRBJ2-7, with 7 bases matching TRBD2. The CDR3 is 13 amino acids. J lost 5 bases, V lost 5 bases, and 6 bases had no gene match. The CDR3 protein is CASSEMGGDEQYF. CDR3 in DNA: TGTGCCAGCAGTGAGATGGGGGGGGACGAGCAGTACTTC.

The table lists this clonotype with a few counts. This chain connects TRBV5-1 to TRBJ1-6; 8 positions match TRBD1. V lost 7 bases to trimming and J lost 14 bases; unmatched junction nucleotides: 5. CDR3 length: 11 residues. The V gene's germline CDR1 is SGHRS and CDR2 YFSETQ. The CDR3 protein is CASYGQGALHF. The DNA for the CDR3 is TGCGCCAGCTATGGACAGGGCGCCCTCCACTTT. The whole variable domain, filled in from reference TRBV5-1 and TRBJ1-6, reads KAGVTQTPRYLIKTRGQQVTLSCSPISGHRSVSWYQQTPGQGLQFLFEYFSETQRNKGNFPGRFSGRQFSNSRSEMNVSTLELGDSALYLCASYGQGALHFGNGTRLTVT.

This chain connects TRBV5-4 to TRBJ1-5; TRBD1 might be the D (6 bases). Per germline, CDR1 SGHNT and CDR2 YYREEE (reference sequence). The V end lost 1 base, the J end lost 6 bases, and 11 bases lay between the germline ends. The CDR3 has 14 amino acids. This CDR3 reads CASSLSGEGQPQHF. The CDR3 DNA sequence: TGTGCCAGCAGCTTGTCAGGGGAAGGTCAGCCCCAGCATTTT.

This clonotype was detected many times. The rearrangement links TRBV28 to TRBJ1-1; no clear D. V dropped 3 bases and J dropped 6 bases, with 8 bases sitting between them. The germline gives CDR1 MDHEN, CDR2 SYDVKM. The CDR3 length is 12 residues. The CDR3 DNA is TGTGCCAGCAGTTTGGGGAGGGCTGAAGCTTTCTTT. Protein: CASSLGRAEAFF.

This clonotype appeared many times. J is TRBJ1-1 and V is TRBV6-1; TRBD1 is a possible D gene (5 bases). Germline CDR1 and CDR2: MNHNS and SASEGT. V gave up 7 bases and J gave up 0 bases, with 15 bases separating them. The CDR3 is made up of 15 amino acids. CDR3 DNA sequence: TGTGCCAGCAAAGAATCAGGGAGGTTGAACACTGAAGCTTTCTTT. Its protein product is CASKESGRLNTEAFF.

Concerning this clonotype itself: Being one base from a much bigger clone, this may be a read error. This CDR3 reads CSGDQSFF. DNA for the CDR3: TGCAGCGGTGATCAATCTTTCTTT. The V gene is TRBV29-1, the J gene TRBJ1-1; D is undetermined. This CDR3 spans 8 amino acids. The germline CDR1 and CDR2 sequences are SQVTM and ANQGSEA. With 7 bases removed from V and 12 bases from J, the gap between germline ends came to 9 bases.

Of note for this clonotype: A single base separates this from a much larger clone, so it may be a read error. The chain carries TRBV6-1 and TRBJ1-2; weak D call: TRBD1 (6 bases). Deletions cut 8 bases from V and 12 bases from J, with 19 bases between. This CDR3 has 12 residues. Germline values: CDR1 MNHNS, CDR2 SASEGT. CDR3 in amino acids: CASHLVWGGHTF. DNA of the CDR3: TGTGCCAGCCACTTAGTTTGGGGGGGCCACACCTTC.

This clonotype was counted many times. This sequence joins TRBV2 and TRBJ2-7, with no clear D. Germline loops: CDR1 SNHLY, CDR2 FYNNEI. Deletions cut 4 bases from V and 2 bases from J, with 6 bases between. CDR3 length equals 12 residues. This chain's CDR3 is CASSGWTYEQYF. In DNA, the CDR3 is TGTGCCAGCAGTGGGTGGACCTACGAGCAGTACTTC.

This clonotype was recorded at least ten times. The CDR3 loop reads CSAGPDIQYF. The DNA of the CDR3 is TGCAGTGCAGGCCCAGACATTCAGTACTTC. This chain links TRBV20-1 with TRBJ2-4; D is uncertain. Germline V gene data show CDR1 as DFQATT and CDR2 as SNEGSKA (reference sequence). The CDR3 consists of 10 residues. V lost 6 bases to trimming and J lost 8 bases, with 8 bases between them.

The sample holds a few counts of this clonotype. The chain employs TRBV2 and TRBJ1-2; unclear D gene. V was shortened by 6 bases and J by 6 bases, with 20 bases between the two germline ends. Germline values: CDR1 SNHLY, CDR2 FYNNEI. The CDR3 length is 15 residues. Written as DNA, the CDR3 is TGTGCCAGCAGAACCGACACGTATACGTCCAATGGCTACACCTTC. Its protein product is CASRTDTYTSNGYTF.

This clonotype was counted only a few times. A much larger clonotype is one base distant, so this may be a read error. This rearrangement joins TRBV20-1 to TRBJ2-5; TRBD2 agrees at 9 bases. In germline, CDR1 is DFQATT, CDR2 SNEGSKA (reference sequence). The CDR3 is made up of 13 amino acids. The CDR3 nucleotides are TGCAGTGCCGCGGGGGGGAATCAAGAGACCAAGTACTTC. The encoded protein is CSAAGGNQETKYF.

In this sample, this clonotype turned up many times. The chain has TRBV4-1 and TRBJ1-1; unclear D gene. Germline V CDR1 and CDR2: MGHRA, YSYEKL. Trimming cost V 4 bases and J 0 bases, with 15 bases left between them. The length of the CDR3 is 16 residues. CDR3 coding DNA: TGCGCCAGCAGCCCGATAGACCGCGGCATGAACACTGAAGCTTTCTTT. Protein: CASSPIDRGMNTEAFF.

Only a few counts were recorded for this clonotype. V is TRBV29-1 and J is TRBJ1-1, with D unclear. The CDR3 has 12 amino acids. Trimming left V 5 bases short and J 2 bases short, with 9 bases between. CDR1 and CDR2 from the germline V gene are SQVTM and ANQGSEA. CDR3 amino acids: CSVTPGNTEAFF. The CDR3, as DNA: TGCAGCGTTACGCCCGGTAACACTGAAGCTTTCTTT.

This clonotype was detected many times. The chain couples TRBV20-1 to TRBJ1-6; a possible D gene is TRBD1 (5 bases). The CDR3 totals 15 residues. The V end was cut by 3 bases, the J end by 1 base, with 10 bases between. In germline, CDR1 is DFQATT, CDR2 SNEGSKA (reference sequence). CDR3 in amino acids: CSARPGESYNSPLHF. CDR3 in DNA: TGCAGTGCTAGGCCGGGGGAATCCTATAATTCACCCCTCCACTTT.

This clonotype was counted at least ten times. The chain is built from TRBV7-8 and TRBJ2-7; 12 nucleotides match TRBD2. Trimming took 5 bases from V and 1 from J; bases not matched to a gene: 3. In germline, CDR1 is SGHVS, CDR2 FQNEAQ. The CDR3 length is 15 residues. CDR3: CASSHGLAGSYEQYF. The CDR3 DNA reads TGTGCCAGCAGCCACGGACTAGCGGGGTCCTACGAGCAGTACTTC.

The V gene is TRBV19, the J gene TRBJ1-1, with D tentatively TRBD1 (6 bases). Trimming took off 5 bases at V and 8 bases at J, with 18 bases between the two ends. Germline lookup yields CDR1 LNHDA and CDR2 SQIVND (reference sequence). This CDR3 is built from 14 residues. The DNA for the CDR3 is TGTGCCAGTAGTGCCCAAAGGGGGATAGGGGAAGCTTTCTTT. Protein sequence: CASSAQRGIGEAFF.

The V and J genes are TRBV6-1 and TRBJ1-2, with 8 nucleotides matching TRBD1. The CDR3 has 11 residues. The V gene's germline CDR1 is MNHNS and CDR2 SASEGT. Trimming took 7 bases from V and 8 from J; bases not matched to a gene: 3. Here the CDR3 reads CASTRQGGYTF. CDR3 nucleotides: TGTGCCAGCACTAGACAGGGGGGCTACACCTTC.

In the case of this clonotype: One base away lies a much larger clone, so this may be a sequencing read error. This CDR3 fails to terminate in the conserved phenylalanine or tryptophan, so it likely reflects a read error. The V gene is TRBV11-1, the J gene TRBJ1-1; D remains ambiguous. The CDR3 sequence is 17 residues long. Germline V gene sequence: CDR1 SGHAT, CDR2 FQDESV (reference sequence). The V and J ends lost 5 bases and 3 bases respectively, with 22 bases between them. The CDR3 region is CASSAYDNEQWDTEAFL. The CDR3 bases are TGTGCCAGCAGCGCATATGACAACGAGCAGTGGGACACTGAAGCTTTCCTT.